This T cell receptor beta chain was retrieved from a study of chemoradiotherapy in HPV16-positive cancers. Sequenced by immunoSEQ multiplex PCR; TCRdb stores in-frame clones only, minus some. The table lists some 30,000 clones, 84% of them singletons. Germline V lookup: CDR1 LNHDA, CDR2 SQIVND (reference sequence). The CDR3 is 16 residues long. V was shortened by 1 base and J by 0 bases, with 12 bases between the two germline ends. Worth noting for this clone: Its antigen is unknown.

Whole-study results and caveats: During treatment, candidate HPV-specific clones and E7-related motifs expanded in tumor.

The genes are TRBV19 and TRBJ1-1; possible D gene TRBD1, 5 bases. This material consisted of blood, taken from a patient who underwent chemoradiotherapy. This sequence originates from a human donor with HPV-associated anogenital cancer. CDR3 bases: TGTGCCAGTAGTATAGGTTGGGCAGGGCTGAACACTGAAGCTTTCTTT. Residues: CASSIGWAGLNTEAFF.